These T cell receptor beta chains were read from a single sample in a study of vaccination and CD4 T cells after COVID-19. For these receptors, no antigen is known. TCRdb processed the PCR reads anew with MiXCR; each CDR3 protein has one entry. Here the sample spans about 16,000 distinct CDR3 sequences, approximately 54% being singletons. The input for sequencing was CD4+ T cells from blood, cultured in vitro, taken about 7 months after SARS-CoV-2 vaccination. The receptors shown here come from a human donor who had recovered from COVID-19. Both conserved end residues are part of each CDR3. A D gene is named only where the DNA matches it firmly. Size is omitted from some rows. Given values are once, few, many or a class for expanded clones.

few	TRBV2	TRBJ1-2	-	TGTGCCAGCATAGTGGGGATGGGCTACACCTTC	CASIVGMGYTF
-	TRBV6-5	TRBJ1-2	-	TGTGCCAGCAGCTACGGGGATTGGGGCTACACCTTC	CASSYGDWGYTF
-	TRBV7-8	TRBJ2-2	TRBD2	TGTGCCAGCAGCACTCGACTAGCGGGGGGTTCAGGGGAGCTGTTTTTT	CASSTRLAGGSGELFF
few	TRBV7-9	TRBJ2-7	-	TGTGCCAGCAGCTTCGGAGGGCGGTTCTACGAGCAGTACTTC	CASSFGGRFYEQYF
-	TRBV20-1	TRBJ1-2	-	TGCAGTGCTAGAGATATGGAAGATGGCTACACCTTC	CSARDMEDGYTF
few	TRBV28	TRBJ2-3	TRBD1	TGTGCCAGCAGTCGGGACAGCCTCACAGATACGCAGTATTTT	CASSRDSLTDTQYF
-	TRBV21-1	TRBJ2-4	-	TGTGCCAGCAGCAGGGGGCCCAAAAACATTCAGTACTTC	CASSRGPKNIQYF
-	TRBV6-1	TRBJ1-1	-	TGTGCCAGCAGTAATAACTGGGGTCCAGACACTGAAGCTTTCTTT	CASSNNWGPDTEAFF
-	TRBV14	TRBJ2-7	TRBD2	TGTGCCAGCAGCCGCGGGGGATTCGCTTCCGAGCAGTACTTC	CASSRGGFASEQYF
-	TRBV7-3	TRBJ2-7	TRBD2	TGTGCCAGCAGTCGGACTAGCGGGAGTAGCGAGCAGTACTTC	CASSRTSGSSEQYF
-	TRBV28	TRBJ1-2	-	TGTGCCAGCAGTTTTGTACTCGGGGGCTACACCTTC	CASSFVLGGYTF
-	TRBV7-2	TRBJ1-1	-	TGTGCCAGCAGCTTCGGGGGATTGACTGAAGCTTTCTTT	CASSFGGLTEAFF
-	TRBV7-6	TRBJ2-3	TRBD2	TGTGCTAAACTAGTAGCGGGGGACCCCACAGATACGCAGTATTTT	CAKLVAGDPTDTQYF
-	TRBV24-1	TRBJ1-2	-	TGTGCCACCAGTGTTCAGGACGGGTATGGCTATGGCTACACCTTC	CATSVQDGYGYGYTF
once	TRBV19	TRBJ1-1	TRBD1	TGTGCCAGTAGTCAGGGGGGGAACACTGAAGCTTTCTTT	CASSQGGNTEAFF
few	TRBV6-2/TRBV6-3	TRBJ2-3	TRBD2	TGTGCCAGCAGCAGACTAGCGGGCGGAGATACGCAGTATTTT	CASSRLAGGDTQYF
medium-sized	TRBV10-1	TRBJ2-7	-	TGCGCCAGCAGTGAGGGGACCCCTTACTCCTACGAGCAGTACTTC	CASSEGTPYSYEQYF
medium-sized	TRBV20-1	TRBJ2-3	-	TGCAGTGCCGGTTATGTCGATACGCAGTATTTT	CSAGYVDTQYF
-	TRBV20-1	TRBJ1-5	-	TGCAGTGCTAGAGATTCAGGGTCGGGGGATCAGCCCCAGCATTTT	CSARDSGSGDQPQHF
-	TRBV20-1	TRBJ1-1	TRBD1	TGCAGTGCCCTACAGGGGGCGAACACTGAAGCTTTCTTT	CSALQGANTEAFF
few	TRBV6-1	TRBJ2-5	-	TGTGCCAGCAGCCAGGCGCTCGAGACCCAGTACTTC	CASSQALETQYF
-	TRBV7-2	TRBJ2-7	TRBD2	TGTGCCAGCAGCTTATATGCGGGAGAATACGAGCAGTACTTC	CASSLYAGEYEQYF
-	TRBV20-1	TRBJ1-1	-	TGCAGTGCTAGTGCGGGGGCGATATTGGAAGCTTTCTTT	CSASAGAILEAFF
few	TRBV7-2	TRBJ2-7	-	TGTGCCAGCGCTACGCGCAGCGCTTACGAGCAGTACTTC	CASATRSAYEQYF
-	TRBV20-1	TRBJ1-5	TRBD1	TGCAGTGCCGTGGGACAGCCGGCGTATAGCAATCAGCCCCAGCATTTT	CSAVGQPAYSNQPQHF
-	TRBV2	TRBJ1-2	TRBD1	TGTGCCAGCAGTGAAGCGACAGGGACCTATGGCTACACCTTC	CASSEATGTYGYTF
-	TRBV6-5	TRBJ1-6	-	TGTGCCAGCAGTTACCGGGGGGTTAATTCACCCCTCCACTTT	CASSYRGVNSPLHF
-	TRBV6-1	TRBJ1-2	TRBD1	TGTGCCAGCAGTGACAGGGGACAGGGAGGAGGCTACACCTTC	CASSDRGQGGGYTF
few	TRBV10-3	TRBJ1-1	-	TGTGCCATCAGTGACAATATACAACCAAGACAGAGCACTGAAGCTTTCTTT	CAISDNIQPRQSTEAFF
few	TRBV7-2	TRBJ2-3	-	TGTGCCAGCAGCGAGGGGGGCCGACTATTCACAGATACGCAGTATTTT	CASSEGGRLFTDTQYF
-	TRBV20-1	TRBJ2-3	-	TGCAGTGCACCACTAGCAGATACGCAGTATTTT	CSAPLADTQYF
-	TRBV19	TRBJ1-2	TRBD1	TGTGCCAGTAGCCCCACCGGGACAGGCACTTTATATGGCTACACCTTC	CASSPTGTGTLYGYTF
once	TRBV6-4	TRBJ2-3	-	TGTGCCAGCAGTGTCGACAGCAGCACAGATACGCAGTATTTT	CASSVDSSTDTQYF
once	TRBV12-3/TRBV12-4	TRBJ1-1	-	TGTGCCAGCAGTTCGGACAGCCCGAGGAACACTGAAGCTTTCTTT	CASSSDSPRNTEAFF